This is a list of T cell receptor beta chains from one sample in a study of T cells in Graves' hyperthyroidism and ophthalmopathy. Each CDR3 protein gets one entry after TCRdb re-called the multiplex PCR reads with MiXCR. The sample has over 700,000 distinct CDR3 sequences; roughly 37% are singletons. The specimen was blood. The receptors stem from a man aged 18 to 29 with Graves' hyperthyroidism. The CDR3 runs from the conserved cysteine through the conserved F or W. A D gene is named only where the DNA matches it firmly. Rows may omit the clone size; those that give it use once, few, many or a size class.

TRBV7-2,many,TRBD1,TRBJ2-7,CASSFRDRGSEQYF,TGTGCCAGCAGCTTCCGGGACAGGGGATCCGAGCAGTACTTC
TRBV15,once,-,TRBJ2-5,CASTTGDTGFTTQYF,TGTGCCAGCACAACCGGGGACACGGGGTTTACGACCCAGTACTTC
TRBV7-9,few,TRBD1,TRBJ2-5,CASSLLGFGTGYQETQYF,TGTGCCAGCAGCTTATTGGGTTTTGGGACAGGGTACCAAGAGACCCAGTACTTC
TRBV10-2,-,-,TRBJ1-6,CASSQIGGRQNSPLHF,TGTGCCAGCAGCCAGATTGGGGGGCGACAAAATTCACCCCTCCACTTT
TRBV7-2,-,-,TRBJ1-1,CASSLAVGRKNTEAFF,TGTGCCAGCAGCTTAGCGGTTGGGAGGAAGAACACTGAAGCTTTCTTT
TRBV7-2,-,TRBD1,TRBJ2-7,CASSQIKDLTGVGYEQYF,TGTGCCAGCAGCCAAATAAAGGACCTAACAGGGGTAGGCTACGAGCAGTACTTC
TRBV20-1,-,TRBD2,TRBJ2-5,CSALISGRAQETQYF,TGCAGTGCCCTAATTAGCGGGAGGGCCCAAGAGACCCAGTACTTC
TRBV29-1,-,-,TRBJ2-5,CSVDGSDTGETQYF,TGCAGCGTTGACGGGTCGGACACCGGGGAGACCCAGTACTTC
TRBV7-2,-,-,TRBJ2-7,CASSGQGANEQYF,TGTGCCAGCAGCGGGCAGGGAGCTAACGAGCAGTACTTC
TRBV5-6,-,-,TRBJ1-1,CASSLTGVNEAFF,TGTGCCAGCAGCTTGACGGGGGTTAATGAAGCTTTCTTT
TRBV5-5,-,-,TRBJ1-1,CASSSPWNTEAFF,TGTGCCAGCAGCTCTCCCTGGAACACTGAAGCTTTCTTT
TRBV7-2,-,TRBD1,TRBJ2-7,CASSQEGAEDEQYF,TGTGCCAGCAGCCAAGAGGGGGCGGAGGACGAGCAGTACTTC